This record looks at one T cell receptor beta chain sequence and its context. The specificity of this receptor is unknown. No base qualities exist here, and no much larger clone lies one base off it. CDR1 and CDR2, looked up from the germline V gene, are SGHVS and FQNEAQ. Deletion took 6 bases off V and 7 bases off J, with a span of 10 bases between the germline ends. Including the terminal cysteine and phenylalanine, the CDR3 comprises 13 residues. Only the CDR3 portion is preserved as DNA: 39 bases, with reading frame beginning at the first base. The CDR3 regions of human TCRbeta chains were analyzed by immunosequencing. Per the source publication's procedure: TCRs in the repertoires were matched against a reference library of SARS-CoV-2-specific TCRs that had been generated with the MIRA antigen-specificity platform. Breadth meant the fraction of unique TCRs that were SARS-CoV-2-associated, whereas depth meant the fraction of total T cells that were SARS-CoV-2-associated. Using the MIRA data, each spike-specific TCR was assigned both to the spike region to which the TCR was reactive and to a CD4 or CD8 class. Log10-transformed breadth and depth values were compared by one-way ANOVA with Sidak's multiple comparisons tests. As stored in TCRdb, this immuneACCESS dataset retains in-frame rearrangements with V and J assigned. A fraction of the clones does not appear; measured against another copy, unresolved V genes explain less than half of the discrepancy, and the remainder lacks a known reason. V, J and clone size are taken as reported in that table, and D and trimming were inferred from the DNA itself. Present in this sample are about 75,000 clones, approximately 90% of which were seen just once. 10% of the sample is in the top ten clones.

The data stem from a study of T cell responses to AZD1222 COVID-19 vaccine (dated by TCRdb to 2020 to 2023). Background on the whole study: A total of roughly 240 trial participants underwent TCR sequencing, of whom 207 received two doses of AZD1222 and about 25 received two doses of the MenACWY control vaccine. Trial participants were enrolled by age into 18-55, 56-69 and 70-plus year subgroups, with around 150, 28 and 57 TCR-sequenced participants respectively.

The time point label on this specimen signifies: about 28 days (+/-7) after the second vaccine dose. Read against the paper, the sample's treatment or condition label means: meningococcal conjugate vaccine given as trial control. Samples from vaccinated people were obtained from the UK trials COV001 and COV002, which included a single-blind randomized controlled phase 2/3 trial of AZD1222 (ChAdOx1 nCoV-19) in healthy adults. For TCRbeta chain sequencing, PBMC samples from trial participants were taken at day 0 and at day 28 after the second dose. The study at large found these results: CD4 TCRs associated with the vaccine covered the entire spike protein, and the dominant responses were in regions 160-218 and 743-854. Nearly half of unique spike-specific TCRs reportedly recognized epitopes outside regions mutated in the B.1.351 and B.1.1.7 variants. Participants were mostly white British, with more females than males. The authors suggested clonal diversity may have been underestimated. After two AZD1222 doses, both the breadth and the depth of spike-specific TCRs were significantly higher than at day 0 and than in MenACWY recipients. Conclusions about previously exposed vaccinees were limited because only 6 or 7 AZD1222 recipients were SARS-CoV-2 seropositive at baseline. Because no day 14 peak-response samples were available, repertoires were characterized only after the peak T cell response. The 56-69-year group was small, and its depth increase did not reach significance, likely because of low power.

The receptor chain draws on TRBV7-8 and TRBJ1-6; matching of 5 bases hints at TRBD1 as the D gene. The clonotype originates from an adult who received the MenACWY meningococcal vaccine as a control. Sample: peripheral blood, taken 28 days after the second dose of the MenACWY control vaccine. The DNA reads TGTGCCAGCAGGCAGGGCCGGAATTCACCCCTCCACTTT. This yields the protein CASRQGRNSPLHF.